This T cell receptor beta chain was sequenced in a study of shared clonotypes between healthy human individuals (dated by TCRdb to the early 2020s). Some background on the complete study: The cohort included three men and a couple of women between 18 and 49 years of age. For each donor, CD4 naive and CD4 memory were each given three plates, CD8 naive was given two plates, and CD8 memory was given one plate. Blood TCR repertoires of a handful of healthy adults were deeply sequenced to estimate repertoire size and the extent of clonotype sharing between individuals. To increase sequencing depth and limit assay-specific biases, TCR repertoire library preparation and sequencing were carried out by different laboratories using diverse techniques. Per donor, leukapheresis produced somewhere between about 0.94 and 9.5 billion PBMCs. The paper's findings and limits, for the study overall: Based on pairwise subsampling, the degree of clonotype sharing among donors was expected to be affected by sequencing depth. The genetic and exposure-history diversity represented was limited by the small number of donors. Sampling was restricted to blood, and TCR repertoires in tissues likely differ from the TCR repertoires found in blood. Compared with non-shared clonotypes, the clonotypes found in all four sorted-subset donors had higher generation probabilities. Sharing across a few donors was observed for 4.5% to 6.5% of naive CD4, about 3.2% of naive CD8, 2% to 2.5% of memory CD4, and less than 0.45% of memory CD8 clonotypes. Rarefaction of sorted-subset datasets indicated incomplete sequencing despite the large sequencing depth. Naive subsets generally had larger estimated clonotype richness than memory subsets.

Healthy HIV-negative adults with no recently reported acute infections or vaccinations were included as donors. All donors were Caucasian adults living in Nashville, Tennessee, USA. Magnetic negative selection was used to enrich CD4+ T cells, after which naive cells were positively selected on CD45RA and the negative fraction became the memory subset. Blood was collected by leukapheresis, and PBMCs were isolated by Ficoll-Histopaque density gradient centrifugation and then cryopreserved in liquid nitrogen vapor phase. Analytical flow cytometry was used to check the purity and quantity of each magnetically sorted T cell population. Each sorted fraction had its genomic DNA isolated and then quantified by UV absorbance on a Nanodrop 2000c. Using the deep immunoSEQ assay, multiplex PCR amplified TCR CDR3 regions from genomic DNA. Extracted genomic DNA from each cell subset was spread evenly across all wells of several immunoSEQ 96-well plates, with each plate serving as a replicate. For sorted subsets, approximately 0.2 ug of genomic DNA, equivalent to around 30,000 T cell genomes, went into each replicate PCR. The purified libraries were quantified using a Qubit 3.0 fluorometer, sized with a Bioanalyzer 2100, and then quantified again using the KAPA Library Quantification kit. Every immunoSEQ 96-well plate was sequenced on a dedicated single-read 150-cycle Illumina NextSeq 550 flow cell. In the original analysis: The immunoSEQ output contained only junctional sequences without quality scores, so filtering could not match that applied to full-length reads. Sequences were annotated with PyIR, a Python wrapper for IgBLAST v1.9, using IMGT germline references to assign V/J genes and CDR3. Any read was removed if the V/J assignment was weak (E-value above 1e-6), the CDR3 was missing, or the read contained stop codons, out-of-frame junctions, or ambiguous translated residues. V3J clonotypes were defined as sequences sharing the same inferred V gene, J gene, and CDR3 amino acid sequence. To compute the percentage overlap between repertoires, the number of shared unique clonotypes was divided by the size of the smaller repertoire. RTK rarefaction, the Chao1 estimator, and Recon v2.1 estimates of unobserved clonotypes were used to assess repertoire richness. Generation probabilities were computed with OLGA for all TCRbeta clonotypes obtained by the gDNA method from four donors. The source is immuneACCESS, and TCRdb retained only in-frame sequences with V and J called. Part of the clones is not carried over; for the studies checked, unresolved V genes explain less than half of this, and the remainder is unexplained. That table supplies the V and J calls and clone size; D and trimming were determined from the DNA. The sample yields 2 million to 3 million clones; 80% to 95% were counted once. The ten top clones hold about 0.34% of the sample.

With respect to this clone: Its antigen specificity is not known. No clone much larger than this one lies a single base away; base qualities are absent.

The material sequenced was naive CD4+ T cells from PBMCs. The cell subset or site label on this specimen signifies: CD45RA+ positively selected. This receptor was obtained from a man in his late teens or twenties in good health. Some clones in this sample may be carry-over from other donors' samples.

The CDR3 region has the sequence CASSHGNLVEQYF. In nucleotide form, the sequence is TGTGCCAGCAGCCACGGGAACCTTGTCGAGCAGTACTTC. The chain couples TRBV7-6 to TRBJ2-7, with TRBD2 perhaps the D gene, on 5 matching bases. The CDR3 sequence holds 13 residues, the cysteine and phenylalanine included. Only the CDR3 part of the read is kept: 39 bases, read in frame from the first base. Trimming takes 5 bases from V and 6 bases from J, and the germline ends sit 14 bases apart. The germline V gene gives CDR1 as SGHVS and CDR2 as FNYEAQ.